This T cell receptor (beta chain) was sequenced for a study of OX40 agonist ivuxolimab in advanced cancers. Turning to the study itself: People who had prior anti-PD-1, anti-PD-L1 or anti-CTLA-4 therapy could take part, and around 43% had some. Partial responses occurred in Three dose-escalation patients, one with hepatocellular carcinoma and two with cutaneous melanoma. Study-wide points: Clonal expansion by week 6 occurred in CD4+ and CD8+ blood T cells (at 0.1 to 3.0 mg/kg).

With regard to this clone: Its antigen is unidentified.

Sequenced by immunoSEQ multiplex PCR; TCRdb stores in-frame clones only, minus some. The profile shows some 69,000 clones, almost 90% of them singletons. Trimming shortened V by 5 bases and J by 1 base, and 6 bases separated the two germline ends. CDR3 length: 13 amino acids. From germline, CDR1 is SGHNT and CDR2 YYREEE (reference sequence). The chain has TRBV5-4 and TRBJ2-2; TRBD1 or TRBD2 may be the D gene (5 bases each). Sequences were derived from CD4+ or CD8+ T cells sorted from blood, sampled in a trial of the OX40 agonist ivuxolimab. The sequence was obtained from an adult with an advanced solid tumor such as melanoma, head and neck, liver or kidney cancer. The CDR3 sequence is CASRGVNTGELFF. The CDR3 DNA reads TGTGCCAGCAGGGGGGTGAACACCGGGGAGCTGTTTTTT. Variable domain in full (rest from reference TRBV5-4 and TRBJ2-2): ETGVTQSPTHLIKTRGQQVTLRCSSQSGHNTVSWYQQALGQGPQFIFQYYREEENGRGNFPPRFSGLQFPNYSSELNVNALELDDSALYLCASRGVNTGELFFGEGSRLTVL.